These T cell receptor beta chains were read from a single sample in a study of blood T cells in healthy people across ages. A single record per CDR3 protein comes from TCRdb applying MiXCR to the 5' RACE reads. In the table there are some 1.1 million distinct CDR3 sequences, roughly two fifths of which are singletons. Source material: blood. The receptor set was obtained from a man between 18 and 35 years old in good health. CDR3s include the opening cysteine and the closing phenylalanine or tryptophan. The D gene is left open where the match is weak. Clone size is shown for a subset of rows, as once, few, many or a class of expanded clone.

TRBV6-1,TRBJ2-7,few,NA,CASSRSIPRRVAEEQYF,TGTGCCAGCAGTAGATCAATCCCGCGACGCGTTGCTGAAGAGCAGTACTTC
TRBV27,TRBJ1-2,NA,NA,CASRLRPGTNYGYTF,TGTGCCAGCAGACTAAGACCGGGTACTAACTATGGCTACACCTTC
TRBV9,TRBJ1-2,NA,NA,CASSKGGLTNYGYTF,TGTGCCAGCAGTAAAGGGGGACTTACTAACTATGGCTACACCTTC
TRBV12-3/TRBV12-4,TRBJ2-1,few,TRBD1,CASSLLGRGPNEQFF,TGTGCCAGCAGTTTGTTGGGCAGGGGGCCGAATGAGCAGTTCTTC
TRBV20-1,TRBJ2-1,NA,NA,CSAPDFYSEQFF,TGCAGTGCCCCGGACTTTTACAGTGAGCAGTTCTTC
TRBV7-2,TRBJ2-5,NA,NA,CASSYLRGSSEQYF,TGTGCCAGCAGCTATCTTAGGGGGTCGAGTGAGCAGTACTTC
TRBV6-5,TRBJ2-1,NA,TRBD1,CASSRDRETQFF,TGTGCCAGCAGTCGGGACAGAGAGACCCAGTTCTTC
TRBV25-1,TRBJ1-2,few,NA,CASSVYSYGYTF,TGTGCCAGCAGTGTGTACAGCTATGGCTACACCTTC
TRBV9,TRBJ2-3,NA,NA,CASSERGATDTQYF,TGTGCCAGCAGCGAACGGGGGGCCACAGATACGCAGTATTTT
TRBV14,TRBJ1-1,NA,NA,CASSQVLGSEAFF,TGTGCCAGCAGCCAGGTCCTCGGGTCTGAAGCTTTCTTT